Below, 8 T cell receptor beta chains from the same sample are listed, as sequenced in a study of neurological immune-mediated disorders. TCRdb recomputed calls from the 5' RACE reads with MiXCR, one row per CDR3 protein. The table records about 62,000 distinct CDR3 sequences, 4% to 6% of them present only once. Sequenced: PBMCs. All receptors derive from a woman aged 50 to 60 with multiple sclerosis.

This clonotype has a count of ten or more. The chain uses TRBV20-1 and TRBJ2-7, with 9 bases matching TRBD1. Germline V CDR1 and CDR2: DFQATT, SNEGSKA (reference sequence). J was trimmed by 0 bases and V by 5 bases; bases with no gene match: 8. This CDR3 is built from 15 residues. The CDR3 sequence is CSAYLGTGFSYEQYF. The CDR3 nucleotides read TGCAGTGCTTACCTCGGGACAGGGTTCTCCTACGAGCAGTACTTC.

This clonotype was counted ten times or more. The rearrangement uses TRBV20-1 and TRBJ2-5; 7 nucleotides line up with TRBD2. The CDR3 is 15 residues long. Per germline, CDR1 DFQATT and CDR2 SNEGSKA (reference sequence). J gave up 0 bases and V 6 bases, and 10 bases lay outside the gene matches. CDR3 residues: CSATPGLRYQETQYF. The CDR3 nucleotides are TGCAGTGCCACCCCGGGACTACGATACCAAGAGACCCAGTACTTC.

This clonotype was counted at least ten times. CDR3 loop: CASSLNSPYEQYV. The DNA of the CDR3 is TGTGCCAGCAGCTTAAACTCCCCCTACGAGCAGTACGTC. The V and J genes are TRBV7-2 and TRBJ2-7; D ambiguous. CDR3 length equals 13 residues. Germline V gene lookup returns CDR1 SGHTA and CDR2 FQGNSA. Trimming removed 2 bases at V and 2 bases at J, with 7 bases between.

This clonotype was detected ten times or more. The genes are TRBV28 and TRBJ1-1; perhaps TRBD1 as D (6 bases). Germline lookup yields CDR1 MDHEN and CDR2 SYDVKM. V shed 6 bases and J shed 11 bases, with 13 bases lying between them. The CDR3 loop spans 11 amino acids. CDR3 nucleotides: TGTGCCAGCAGGGTCCGGGACAAGGCTTTCTTT. It encodes CASRVRDKAFF.

This clonotype occurred many times. The rearrangement links TRBV4-2 to TRBJ1-5; no clear D gene. Germline V gene lookup returns CDR1 LGHNA and CDR2 YNFKEQ. CDR3 length: 13 amino acids. With 0 bases removed from V and 5 bases from J, the gap between germline ends came to 5 bases. CDR3 loop: CASSQDGDQPQHF. Written as DNA, the CDR3 is TGTGCCAGCAGCCAAGACGGGGATCAGCCCCAGCATTTT.

This clonotype was found many times. This sequence joins TRBV5-6 and TRBJ2-4; D remains unclear. Germline values: CDR1 SGHDT, CDR2 YYEEEE. V dropped 2 bases and J dropped 0 bases, with 9 bases sitting between them. The CDR3 is 15 amino acids. CDR3 residues: CASSFRVLAKNIQYF. The DNA for the CDR3 is TGTGCCAGCAGCTTCCGCGTGTTAGCCAAAAACATTCAGTACTTC. Looking up the rest from reference TRBV5-6 and TRBJ2-4 gives the full variable domain: DAGVTQSPTHLIKTRGQQVTLRCSPKSGHDTVSWYQQALGQGPQFIFQYYEEEERQRGNFPDRFSGHQFPNYSSELNVNALLLGDSALYLCASSFRVLAKNIQYFGAGTRLSVL.

There are a few counts of this clonotype. V usage is TRBV19 and J usage is TRBJ2-3; the D gene could be TRBD1 or TRBD2 (5 bases each). V lost 8 bases to trimming and J lost 5 bases, with 17 bases between them. The CDR3 is made up of 14 amino acids. Germline assignment: CDR1 LNHDA and CDR2 SQIVND (reference sequence). This chain's CDR3 is CASDEGREIDTQYF. CDR3 DNA sequence: TGTGCCAGTGATGAGGGCAGGGAGATAGATACGCAGTATTTT.

A few counts support this clonotype. The chain employs TRBV18 and TRBJ2-1, with D hard to call. Trimming shortened V by 3 bases and J by 6 bases, and 6 bases separated the two germline ends. Germline CDR1 reads KGHSH; CDR2 reads LQKENI. The CDR3 sequence is 12 residues long. CDR3 region: CASSPDSNEQFF. CDR3 nucleotides: TGTGCCAGCTCACCTGACTCCAATGAGCAGTTCTTC.